The clone carrying this T cell receptor (beta chain) occurred once. PCR amplification relied on 60 Vbeta primers (plus 13 Jbeta primers). Clones were read by immunoSEQ multiplex PCR, and TCRdb kept only the in-frame ones, dropping some. The sample has about 140,000 clones; 70% to 85% are singletons. This record belongs to a study of cytomegalovirus exposure and HLA in healthy donors. This CDR3 contains 17 residues. Trimming took 3 bases from V and 5 from J; bases not matched to a gene: 15. The chain employs TRBV5-3 and TRBJ1-1; TRBD1 aligns across 8 bases. TRBV5-3 is an open reading frame whose function is uncertain. This TCR was recovered from a woman aged 55-70 years in good health and CMV-seropositive. The sample consisted of PBMCs. This chain's CDR3 is CARSSYYKGTGDTEAFF. CDR3 coding DNA: TGTGCCAGAAGCTCATACTATAAAGGGACAGGAGATACTGAAGCTTTCTTT.